This entry concerns a single T cell receptor (beta chain). Here immunoSEQ multiplex PCR was the method, and the copy in TCRdb shows in-frame clones only, minus some. The sample lists about 83,000 clones; 80% to 95% were seen once. CDR1 LNHDA and CDR2 SQIVND come from the germline V gene (reference sequence). CDR3 length equals 12 residues. The V end lost 4 bases, the J end lost 1 base, and 5 bases lay between the germline ends. The sample originates from a study of T cell responses to AZD1222 COVID-19 vaccine. This sequence originates from an adult in good health. The V call is TRBV19, the J call TRBJ2-7; D not certain. This specimen consisted of peripheral blood, obtained on day 0 of MenACWY control vaccination. The CDR3 region is CASSNPSYEQYF. The DNA for the CDR3 is TGTGCCAGTAGTAATCCATCCTACGAGCAGTACTTC.